The 10 T cell receptor beta chains given below trace back to one sample, sequenced in a study of T cell responses to AZD1222 COVID-19 vaccine. Data came from immunoSEQ multiplex PCR; TCRdb stores just in-frame clones and leaves some out. The sample has about 61,000 clones; roughly 90% are singletons. The sequences come from peripheral blood, collected on day 0 of AZD1222 vaccination. These receptors all come from an adult in good health.

V and J are TRBV7-9 and TRBJ2-1; D uncertain. Germline V gene data show CDR1 as SEHNR and CDR2 as FQNEAQ (reference sequence). V was shortened by 2 bases and J by 10 bases, with 15 bases between the two germline ends. CDR3 size: 14 residues. The CDR3, as DNA: TGTGCCAGCAGCTTATTACCAACGCGCGCCGAGCAGTTCTTC. Encoded protein: CASSLLPTRAEQFF.

The V and J genes are TRBV4-2 and TRBJ1-4; 8 bases agree with TRBD1. V shed 1 base, J shed 6 bases, and the junction held 13 bases outside the gene matches. This CDR3 is 18 amino acids long. The germline gives CDR1 LGHNA, CDR2 YNFKEQ. CDR3 protein: CASSQALRTGTRDEKLFF. The CDR3, as DNA: TGTGCCAGCAGCCAAGCCCTCAGGACAGGGACAAGGGATGAAAAACTGTTTTTT.

The count of this clone is one. The chain joins TRBV13 to TRBJ2-1; 7 bases map to TRBD2. The CDR3 loop spans 16 amino acids. Germline CDR1 is PRHDT and CDR2 is FYEKMQ (reference sequence). J was trimmed by 4 bases and V by 5 bases; bases with no gene match: 11. CDR3 region: CASSPRGDPRYNEQFF. As DNA, the CDR3 is TGTGCCAGCAGCCCTCGGGGGGACCCCCGGTACAATGAGCAGTTCTTC.

V is TRBV9 and J is TRBJ1-1; 10 bases fit TRBD1. The CDR3 consists of 17 residues. Germline loops: CDR1 SGDLS, CDR2 YYNGEE. The V segment lost 0 bases and the J segment 0 bases; nucleotides outside the gene matches: 5. The CDR3 DNA reads TGTGCCAGCAGCGTAGCTGGGACAGGGGTGGTGAACACTGAAGCTTTCTTT. Protein: CASSVAGTGVVNTEAFF.

V and J are TRBV28 and TRBJ2-1, with a possible D match to TRBD1 (5 bases). V dropped 7 bases and J dropped 9 bases, with 13 bases sitting between them. Germline loops: CDR1 MDHEN, CDR2 SYDVKM. The CDR3 runs 12 residues. CDR3 amino acids: CASTHGAGEQFF. In DNA form, the CDR3 reads TGTGCCAGCACCCATGGGGCCGGTGAGCAGTTCTTC.

J is TRBJ1-5 and V is TRBV4-1; weak D call: TRBD1 (6 bases). From germline, CDR1 is MGHRA and CDR2 YSYEKL. The CDR3 consists of 16 residues. The germline V and J ends were trimmed by 0 bases and 2 bases, with 11 bases remaining between them. As DNA, the CDR3 is TGCGCCAGCAGCCAAGATTGGAACAGGGGCAATCAGCCCCAGCATTTT. Protein product: CASSQDWNRGNQPQHF.

The V call is TRBV12-3 or TRBV12-4, the J call TRBJ1-2; TRBD1 matches at 9 bases. The CDR3 is 13 amino acids. The trim removed 6 bases at V and 6 bases at J, leaving 5 bases unmatched. The CDR3 here is CASRPTGGNGYTF. CDR3 nucleotide sequence: TGTGCCAGCAGACCGACAGGGGGAAATGGCTACACCTTC.

The rearrangement joins TRBV3-1 (or the pseudogene TRBV3-2) to TRBJ2-5; D possibly corresponds to TRBD2 (6 bases). Germline CDR1 LGHDT, CDR2 YNNKEL (reference sequence). Trimming removed 6 bases from V and 5 bases from J, with 16 bases in between. This CDR3 comprises 14 residues. The CDR3 protein is CASRDYSSGETQYF. CDR3 nucleotides: TGTGCCAGCAGGGACTATTCCTCGGGCGAGACCCAGTACTTC.

The rearrangement uses TRBV27 and TRBJ1-2; D is possibly TRBD1 (5 bases). The CDR3 sequence is 16 residues long. Germline CDR1 and CDR2: MNHEY and SMNVEV (reference sequence). Deletions cut 5 bases from V and 8 bases from J, with 24 bases between. CDR3 loop: CASSALVGGEKYGYTF. CDR3 coding DNA: TGTGCCAGCAGTGCCCTCGTTGGGGGGGAGAAGTACGGCTACACCTTC.

The sample holds one count of this clone. V and J are TRBV18 and TRBJ1-4, with 10 bases lining up with TRBD1. Unmatched junction bases numbered 6, after V lost 4 bases and J lost 7 bases. CDR3 length: 15 amino acids. Per the germline V gene, CDR1 is KGHSH and CDR2 is LQKENI. Here the CDR3 DNA reads TGTGCCAGCTCACTAGACAGGGGGCGCGGTGAAAAACTGTTTTTT. Amino acid sequence: CASSLDRGRGEKLFF.